The rows below give T cell receptor beta chains drawn from one sample of a study of monozygotic twins with cystic fibrosis. Method: immunoSEQ multiplex PCR; TCRdb's copy keeps in-frame clones and lacks some. In the table there are fewer than 30,000 clones, 85% of which are singletons. Sequenced sample: blood. Receptor source: a girl aged 2-9 years with cystic fibrosis. CDR3s include the opening cysteine and the closing phenylalanine or tryptophan. Fields, in order: CDR3 DNA, CDR3 protein, V gene, clone size, D gene, J gene. The D gene is left open where the match is weak. A clone size is listed for some rows: how often the clone was seen (once, few, many), or a class if it is expanded.

CDR3nt: TGTGCCAGTAGTATAGACAGGGACGTTCAGCCCCAGCATTTT
CDR3aa: CASSIDRDVQPQHF
v_gene: TRBV19
abundance: NA
d_gene: NA
j_gene: TRBJ1-5

CDR3nt: TGTGCCAGCAGCTTAGAAGAGACAGTGCCGTACGAGCAGTACTTC
CDR3aa: CASSLEETVPYEQYF
v_gene: TRBV7-2
abundance: once
d_gene: NA
j_gene: TRBJ2-7

CDR3nt: TGCGCCAGCAGCCAAGAGGGGCAGGGCCACAATGAGCAGTTCTTC
CDR3aa: CASSQEGQGHNEQFF
v_gene: TRBV4-1
abundance: NA
d_gene: NA
j_gene: TRBJ2-1

CDR3nt: TGTGCCAGCAGCTTAGCGTTCGCGGCGAACACCGGGGAGCTGTTTTTT
CDR3aa: CASSLAFAANTGELFF
v_gene: TRBV7-9
abundance: NA
d_gene: NA
j_gene: TRBJ2-2

CDR3nt: TGCGCCAGCAGCTTGGGAGGACAGGGTACGGTCGGGGAGCTGTTTTTT
CDR3aa: CASSLGGQGTVGELFF
v_gene: TRBV5-1
abundance: once
d_gene: TRBD1
j_gene: TRBJ2-2

CDR3nt: TGTGCCAGCAGTTACTCGTACTATGGCTACACCTTC
CDR3aa: CASSYSYYGYTF
v_gene: TRBV6-6
abundance: once
d_gene: NA
j_gene: TRBJ1-2

CDR3nt: TGTGCCAGCTCAACATATACAGAGAACACTGAAGCTTTCTTT
CDR3aa: CASSTYTENTEAFF
v_gene: TRBV18
abundance: NA
d_gene: NA
j_gene: TRBJ1-1

CDR3nt: TGTGCCAGCAGTGAACCGGGACAGGGGCCGGAGCAGTTCTTC
CDR3aa: CASSEPGQGPEQFF
v_gene: TRBV6-1
abundance: NA
d_gene: TRBD1
j_gene: TRBJ2-1

CDR3nt: TGTGCCAGCAGTTACCAGGGACGGAATGAGCAGTTCTTC
CDR3aa: CASSYQGRNEQFF
v_gene: TRBV6-5
abundance: NA
d_gene: NA
j_gene: TRBJ2-1

CDR3nt: TGTGCCAGCAGTTTAAACTTAGGTGGCAATCAGCCCCAGCATTTT
CDR3aa: CASSLNLGGNQPQHF
v_gene: TRBV27
abundance: NA
d_gene: NA
j_gene: TRBJ1-5

CDR3nt: TGCGCCAGCAGCGACACCTTTTGGGGGAACACTGAAGCTTTCTTT
CDR3aa: CASSDTFWGNTEAFF
v_gene: TRBV23-1
abundance: NA
d_gene: NA
j_gene: TRBJ1-1

CDR3nt: TGTGCCAGCAGTCCCGATTTGAACACTGAAGCTTTCTTT
CDR3aa: CASSPDLNTEAFF
v_gene: TRBV7-9
abundance: NA
d_gene: NA
j_gene: TRBJ1-1

CDR3nt: TGTGCCTGGGGAGACAGGACCTACGAGCAGTACTTC
CDR3aa: CAWGDRTYEQYF
v_gene: TRBV30
abundance: NA
d_gene: NA
j_gene: TRBJ2-7

CDR3nt: TGTGCCTGGGATGTGCCGGGACGGAGATTTAATGAAAAACTGTTTTTT
CDR3aa: CAWDVPGRRFNEKLFF
v_gene: TRBV30
abundance: NA
d_gene: NA
j_gene: TRBJ1-4

CDR3nt: TGTGCCAGCAGTGAACTAGTAGTCAATGAGCAGTTCTTC
CDR3aa: CASSELVVNEQFF
v_gene: TRBV6-1
abundance: NA
d_gene: NA
j_gene: TRBJ2-1

CDR3nt: TGTGCCTGGAGTGTAATCGGCGACAGGATCTCTGGAAACACCATATATTTT
CDR3aa: CAWSVIGDRISGNTIYF
v_gene: TRBV30
abundance: NA
d_gene: NA
j_gene: TRBJ1-3

CDR3nt: TGTGCCAGCAGCTCCAACAGGCGTGGGGCCACTGAAGCTTTCTTT
CDR3aa: CASSSNRRGATEAFF
v_gene: TRBV7-2
abundance: once
d_gene: NA
j_gene: TRBJ1-1

CDR3nt: TGTGCCAGCTCACCAACCCACAACAGGGTCGGAAACACTGAAGCTTTCTTT
CDR3aa: CASSPTHNRVGNTEAFF
v_gene: TRBV18
abundance: NA
d_gene: NA
j_gene: TRBJ1-1

CDR3nt: TGCGCCAGCATTATGAGGGACAGGGCCCAAGATACGCAGTATTTT
CDR3aa: CASIMRDRAQDTQYF
v_gene: TRBV5-1
abundance: NA
d_gene: TRBD1
j_gene: TRBJ2-3

CDR3nt: TGTGCCAGCAGCCGCGGGAGGGGAGGCTACGAGCAGTACTTC
CDR3aa: CASSRGRGGYEQYF
v_gene: TRBV5-4
abundance: NA
d_gene: TRBD2
j_gene: TRBJ2-7

CDR3nt: TGTGCCAGCAGCCAAGGGACGGGTCGAGAGACCCAGTACTTC
CDR3aa: CASSQGTGRETQYF
v_gene: TRBV25-1
abundance: once
d_gene: NA
j_gene: TRBJ2-5

CDR3nt: TGTGCCAGCAGCCTTACCGGGACAGCATTGGGGAACACTGAAGCTTTCTTT
CDR3aa: CASSLTGTALGNTEAFF
v_gene: TRBV14
abundance: NA
d_gene: TRBD1
j_gene: TRBJ1-1

CDR3nt: TGCAGCGCCACCCAGGGGGGTGAGCAGTTCTTC
CDR3aa: CSATQGGEQFF
v_gene: TRBV29-1
abundance: once
d_gene: NA
j_gene: TRBJ2-1

CDR3nt: TGTGCCAGCAGCTCTGGGACAGGGTACTCTATGAGCAATCAGCCCCAGCATTTT
CDR3aa: CASSSGTGYSMSNQPQHF
v_gene: TRBV7-6
abundance: NA
d_gene: TRBD1
j_gene: TRBJ1-5

CDR3nt: TGTGCCAGCAGTACGGACGGAGGGGGCAATGAGCAGTTCTTC
CDR3aa: CASSTDGGGNEQFF
v_gene: TRBV2
abundance: NA
d_gene: NA
j_gene: TRBJ2-1

CDR3nt: TGTGCCAGCAGTTTAAAGGGGGCTGGGCAGCCCCAGCATTTT
CDR3aa: CASSLKGAGQPQHF
v_gene: TRBV27
abundance: once
d_gene: TRBD1
j_gene: TRBJ1-5

CDR3nt: TGTGCCAGCAGCTCAGGACGGAACACCGGGGAGCTGTTTTTT
CDR3aa: CASSSGRNTGELFF
v_gene: TRBV28
abundance: NA
d_gene: NA
j_gene: TRBJ2-2

CDR3nt: TGTGCCAGCAGCTTGGCAGGGCATACCTACGAGCAGTACTTC
CDR3aa: CASSLAGHTYEQYF
v_gene: TRBV5-6
abundance: NA
d_gene: NA
j_gene: TRBJ2-7

CDR3nt: TGTGCCAGCAGCAAAGCCTCTCCGGTCGCGGGACCCCTGGTGAACGAGCAGTACTTC
CDR3aa: CASSKASPVAGPLVNEQYF
v_gene: TRBV21-1
abundance: NA
d_gene: NA
j_gene: TRBJ2-7

CDR3nt: TGTGCCAGCAGCTCATCTTACTACGAGCAGTACTTC
CDR3aa: CASSSSYYEQYF
v_gene: TRBV11-1
abundance: NA
d_gene: NA
j_gene: TRBJ2-7

CDR3nt: TGTGCCAGCCGATTCCCCGGGTTACTGCCAGATACGCAGTATTTT
CDR3aa: CASRFPGLLPDTQYF
v_gene: TRBV2
abundance: NA
d_gene: NA
j_gene: TRBJ2-3

CDR3nt: TGTGCCAGCAGCTTTGGGTCAGGGGTCTACGAGCAGTACTTC
CDR3aa: CASSFGSGVYEQYF
v_gene: TRBV7-9
abundance: few
d_gene: NA
j_gene: TRBJ2-7

CDR3nt: TGTGCCAGCAGTTTTGGAGGGGCCTATGGCTACACCTTC
CDR3aa: CASSFGGAYGYTF
v_gene: TRBV28
abundance: NA
d_gene: NA
j_gene: TRBJ1-2

CDR3nt: TGTGCCTGGAGTGTGGGGTCTGGGGTCAATCAGCCCCAGCATTTT
CDR3aa: CAWSVGSGVNQPQHF
v_gene: TRBV30
abundance: few
d_gene: NA
j_gene: TRBJ1-5

CDR3nt: TGTGCCTGGAGTTTCAACACTGAAGCTTTCTTT
CDR3aa: CAWSFNTEAFF
v_gene: TRBV30
abundance: NA
d_gene: NA
j_gene: TRBJ1-1

CDR3nt: TGTGCCAGTAGCTTCAGGGTTGGACTAGCGGAGCGCACAGATACGCAGTATTTT
CDR3aa: CASSFRVGLAERTDTQYF
v_gene: TRBV19
abundance: NA
d_gene: TRBD2
j_gene: TRBJ2-3

CDR3nt: TGTGCCAGCAAGCGGACAGCGAATCAGCCCCAGCATTTT
CDR3aa: CASKRTANQPQHF
v_gene: TRBV6-1
abundance: NA
d_gene: NA
j_gene: TRBJ1-5

CDR3nt: TGTGCCAGCAGTAGGGGGACAGATCATGGCTACACCTTC
CDR3aa: CASSRGTDHGYTF
v_gene: TRBV6-5
abundance: few
d_gene: TRBD1
j_gene: TRBJ1-2

CDR3nt: TGCGCCAGCAGCCCCTTCGCCGGGGGGATGGGTGGCTACACCTTC
CDR3aa: CASSPFAGGMGGYTF
v_gene: TRBV4-1
abundance: NA
d_gene: NA
j_gene: TRBJ1-2

CDR3nt: TGCAGCGTTGAAGGCCGCCTAGCGGGGGACTCCTACGAGCAGTACTTC
CDR3aa: CSVEGRLAGDSYEQYF
v_gene: TRBV29-1
abundance: NA
d_gene: TRBD2
j_gene: TRBJ2-7

CDR3nt: TGTGCCAGCAGCTTAGATTTTGCGGGTGAAGCTTTCTTT
CDR3aa: CASSLDFAGEAFF
v_gene: TRBV11-3
abundance: NA
d_gene: NA
j_gene: TRBJ1-1

CDR3nt: TGCAGCGCTGAAGACAGCCTGGGCTATGGCTACACCTTC
CDR3aa: CSAEDSLGYGYTF
v_gene: TRBV29-1
abundance: NA
d_gene: NA
j_gene: TRBJ1-2

CDR3nt: TGCGCCAGCAGTCAATGGGGAGGCAGCACAGATACGCAGTATTTT
CDR3aa: CASSQWGGSTDTQYF
v_gene: TRBV23-1
abundance: NA
d_gene: NA
j_gene: TRBJ2-3

CDR3nt: TGTGCCAGCAGAAAAGAGACCCAGTACTTC
CDR3aa: CASRKETQYF
v_gene: TRBV9
abundance: NA
d_gene: NA
j_gene: TRBJ2-5

CDR3nt: TGTGCCAGCAGCTACCCGGAGGATAACCCGTTCTCCTACAATGAGCAGTTCTTC
CDR3aa: CASSYPEDNPFSYNEQFF
v_gene: TRBV7-2
abundance: NA
d_gene: NA
j_gene: TRBJ2-1

CDR3nt: TGCGCCAGCCGCCCGGGACAGGGATACCTTGGCTACACCTTC
CDR3aa: CASRPGQGYLGYTF
v_gene: TRBV5-1
abundance: NA
d_gene: TRBD1
j_gene: TRBJ1-2

CDR3nt: TGTGCCAGCAGTTACTGGGACGATGAGGGAACTAATGAAAAACTGTTTTTT
CDR3aa: CASSYWDDEGTNEKLFF
v_gene: TRBV2
abundance: NA
d_gene: NA
j_gene: TRBJ1-4

CDR3nt: TGTGCCAGCAGTCCGCTGAACACTGAAGCTTTCTTT
CDR3aa: CASSPLNTEAFF
v_gene: TRBV28
abundance: NA
d_gene: NA
j_gene: TRBJ1-1

CDR3nt: TGTGCCTGGAACCCCGGACAGGATTACGAGCAGTACTTC
CDR3aa: CAWNPGQDYEQYF
v_gene: TRBV30
abundance: NA
d_gene: TRBD1
j_gene: TRBJ2-7

CDR3nt: TGTGCCAGCAGTTACAAGGGGATAACCTACGAGCAGTACTTC
CDR3aa: CASSYKGITYEQYF
v_gene: TRBV6-5
abundance: NA
d_gene: NA
j_gene: TRBJ2-7

CDR3nt: TGTGCCAGCAGCTTAGCGTTCTCGACCTACGAGCAGTACTTC
CDR3aa: CASSLAFSTYEQYF
v_gene: TRBV7-9
abundance: NA
d_gene: NA
j_gene: TRBJ2-7

CDR3nt: TGTGCCAGCAGCTTTATGATCGTGTCCGGAGGCCCTTACTACGAGCAGTACTTC
CDR3aa: CASSFMIVSGGPYYEQYF
v_gene: TRBV11-2
abundance: NA
d_gene: NA
j_gene: TRBJ2-7

CDR3nt: TGTGCCAGCAGCTCGAGGGGCCCGAGCTCCTACGAGCAGTACTTC
CDR3aa: CASSSRGPSSYEQYF
v_gene: TRBV7-8
abundance: NA
d_gene: NA
j_gene: TRBJ2-7